This entry lists 25 T cell receptor beta chains sequenced from one sample in a study of shared clonotypes between healthy human individuals (dated by TCRdb to about 2020). Library preparation used the immunoSEQ multiplex PCR assay. The clones in this table, taken by TCRdb from immuneACCESS, are in-frame only. Not every clone is retained; where verified, under half of the shortfall comes from an unresolved V gene, and the cause of the rest is unknown. In this sample the table shows approximately 1,000,000 clones, approximately 80% of which occur a single time. The biggest ten clones account for roughly 0.83% of the sample. Sequenced: memory CD4+ T cells from PBMCs. What the cell subset or site label conveys for this sample: CD45RA-negative fraction. The receptors shown here come from a man between 18 and 29 years old in good health. Some clones in this sample may be carry-over from other donors' samples.

The chain recombines TRBV19 with TRBJ2-1; the D is unclear. Germline V lookup: CDR1 LNHDA, CDR2 SQIVND (reference sequence). Trimming left V 9 bases short and J 3 bases short, with 27 bases between. This CDR3 comprises 18 residues. The CDR3 here is CARRLRSFSPPYYNEQFF. The CDR3 DNA sequence: TGTGCCAGGCGGCTTCGATCATTCTCACCGCCCTACTACAATGAGCAGTTCTTC.

The CDR3 coding sequence is TGCGCCAGCAGGGGAGGGCAGATAACAGTGAACACTGAAGCTTTCTTT. It specifies CASRGGQITVNTEAFF. V is TRBV5-1 and J is TRBJ1-1; D gene uncertain. The ends were cut back, 5 bases at V and 0 bases at J, with 17 bases in the middle. Germline-derived CDR1 and CDR2 are SGHRS and YFSETQ. This CDR3 has 16 amino acids. Full variable domain (rest looked up from reference TRBV5-1 and TRBJ1-1): KAGVTQTPRYLIKTRGQQVTLSCSPISGHRSVSWYQQTPGQGLQFLFEYFSETQRNKGNFPGRFSGRQFSNSRSEMNVSTLELGDSALYLCASRGGQITVNTEAFFGQGTRLTVV.

As DNA, the CDR3 is TGCGCCAGCAGCTTGACAGGGAGCGCAGTTTCTGAGACCCAGTACTTC. Residues: CASSLTGSAVSETQYF. This sequence joins TRBV5-1 and TRBJ2-5, with D possibly TRBD1 on 6 matching bases. The CDR3 extends over 16 amino acids. V shed 1 base and J shed 5 bases, with 18 bases lying between them. CDR1 and CDR2 from the germline V gene are SGHRS and YFSETQ.

The J gene is TRBJ1-3, the V gene TRBV9; D ambiguous. This CDR3 is built from 17 residues. With 4 bases removed from V and 0 bases from J, the gap between germline ends came to 17 bases. Germline-derived CDR1 and CDR2 are SGDLS and YYNGEE. CDR3 bases: TGTGCCAGCAGCCTAAGAGGCAGTTTGTTCTCTGGAAACACCATATATTTT. Residues: CASSLRGSLFSGNTIYF.

The V and J genes are TRBV18 and TRBJ2-5; D possibly corresponds to TRBD2 (6 bases). Germline V lookup: CDR1 KGHSH, CDR2 LQKENI. This CDR3 comprises 16 residues. Trimming took off 3 bases at V and 11 bases at J, with 25 bases between the two ends. The CDR3 DNA follows: TGTGCCAGCTCACCGATCGGTAGCGGCTCAGGGTGGGAGCAGTACTTC. It yields the protein CASSPIGSGSGWEQYF.

The rearrangement joins TRBV7-2 to TRBJ2-5; 7 bases are a match to TRBD2. The CDR3 covers 15 residues. The V gene end was trimmed by 5 bases and the J gene end by 5 bases; junction bases not matched to a gene: 11. CDR1 SGHTA and CDR2 FQGNSA come from the germline V gene. In DNA form, the CDR3 reads TGTGCCAGCAGCCCCCAGACTAGCATTTTGGAGACCCAGTACTTC. It yields the protein CASSPQTSILETQYF.

This clone was counted ten times or more. The chain combines TRBV29-1 with TRBJ2-1, with a weak D call TRBD1 (5 bases). The germline V and J ends were trimmed by 6 bases and 5 bases, with 20 bases remaining between them. The CDR3 length is 15 residues. Per germline, CDR1 SQVTM and CDR2 ANQGSEA. The chain's CDR3 is CSVRAQAHKNNEQFF. Written as DNA, the CDR3 is TGCAGCGTCCGGGCACAGGCCCATAAAAACAATGAGCAGTTCTTC.

V is TRBV5-4 and J is TRBJ2-2; D gene uncertain. CDR1 and CDR2 (germline): SGHNT, YYREEE (reference sequence). This CDR3 has 14 residues. V lost 4 bases, J lost 3 bases, and 10 bases lay in between. CDR3 in amino acids: CASSLPSHTGELFF. The CDR3 region has the DNA TGTGCCAGCAGCCTCCCGTCCCACACCGGGGAGCTGTTTTTT.

This rearrangement joins TRBV6-1 to TRBJ2-4; 8 bases match TRBD1. Germline trimming cut 4 bases from V and 2 bases from J; bases unmatched to any gene: 7. The V gene's germline CDR1 is MNHNS and CDR2 SASEGT. The CDR3 is 16 amino acids. The CDR3 DNA follows: TGTGCCAGCAGTGTTCAGGACAGGGTATCCAAAAACATTCAGTACTTC. Encoded protein: CASSVQDRVSKNIQYF.

With regard to this clone: Other nucleotide sequences from this sample produce the same CDR3. The rearrangement uses TRBV10-3 and TRBJ1-3; no firm D call. The length of the CDR3 is 14 residues. CDR1 is ENHRY and CDR2 is SYGVKD in the germline V gene. Trimming pared 4 bases from V and 0 bases from J, leaving 7 bases between. This CDR3 reads CAISGTVSGNTIYF. DNA of the CDR3: TGTGCCATCAGTGGCACCGTCTCTGGAAACACCATATATTTT.

The chain is built from TRBV7-2 and TRBJ1-2; D ambiguous. The CDR3 has 15 residues. The germline CDR1 and CDR2 sequences are SGHTA and FQGNSA. V lost 2 bases to trimming and J lost 3 bases, with 13 bases between them. For the CDR3, the DNA is TGTGCCAGCAGCTTAAGGCAGGCCACTTACTATGGCTACACCTTC. Protein sequence: CASSLRQATYYGYTF. Full variable domain (missing parts from reference TRBV7-2 and TRBJ1-2): GAGVSQSPSNKVTEKGKDVELRCDPISGHTALYWYRQSLGQGLEFLIYFQGNSAPDKSGLPSDRFSAERTGGSVSTLTIQRTQQEDSAVYLCASSLRQATYYGYTFGSGTRLTVV.

The chain carries TRBV27 and TRBJ2-7, with D unclear. The V and J ends lost 9 bases and 0 bases respectively, with 12 bases between them. The CDR3 loop spans 13 amino acids. Germline V gene sequence: CDR1 MNHEY, CDR2 SMNVEV (reference sequence). The CDR3, as DNA: TGTGCCAGTGCCAAATCTCCCTCCTACGAGCAGTACTTC. This gives the protein CASAKSPSYEQYF.

This clone was seen more than once but under ten times. The same CDR3 is also encoded by other DNA sequences in this sample. The rearrangement uses TRBV15 and TRBJ2-7; 10 bases are a match to TRBD2. CDR1 is LNHNV, CDR2 YYDKDF, per germline (reference sequence). V was pared by 1 base and J by 1 base, with 4 bases of the junction left unmatched. CDR3 size: 16 residues. CDR3 amino acids: CATSRGTSGYSYEQYF. CDR3 DNA sequence: TGTGCCACCAGCAGAGGGACTAGCGGATATTCCTACGAGCAGTACTTC.

Only a few counts were recorded for this clone. CDR3 protein: CASSEIHIYEQYF. CDR3 DNA: TGTGCCAGCAGTGAAATACACATCTACGAGCAGTACTTC. The J gene is TRBJ2-7, the V gene TRBV6-1; D ambiguous. V shed 2 bases and J shed 3 bases, with 8 bases lying between them. Germline lookup yields CDR1 MNHNS and CDR2 SASEGT. This CDR3 is 13 amino acids long.

This clone was detected once. This chain uses TRBV5-4 with TRBJ2-3, with TRBD2 as a possible D gene (6 bases). V dropped 4 bases and J dropped 10 bases, with 16 bases sitting between them. The length of the CDR3 is 13 residues. Germline loops: CDR1 SGHNT, CDR2 YYREEE (reference sequence). The chain's CDR3 is CASSQREVEAQYF. The CDR3 DNA is TGTGCCAGCAGCCAAAGGGAGGTGGAGGCGCAGTATTTT.

V usage is TRBV25-1 and J usage is TRBJ1-2, with TRBD1 as a possible D gene (5 bases). V lost 4 bases and J lost 7, with 16 bases in between. The CDR3 covers 14 residues. CDR1 is MGHDK, CDR2 SYGVNS, per germline. CDR3 in DNA: TGTGCCAGCAGTGCACACAGGAATGTGGCTGGCTACACCTTC. It is translated as CASSAHRNVAGYTF.

This clone has ten or more counts. The chain is built from TRBV6-6 and TRBJ2-3; a possible D gene is TRBD2 (6 bases). The V gene's germline CDR1 is MNHNY and CDR2 SVGAGI (reference sequence). The CDR3 spans 15 residues. V lost 2 bases and J 1 base, leaving 10 bases between the germline ends. The CDR3 spells CASSYPGGGTDTQYF. As DNA, the CDR3 is TGTGCCAGCAGTTACCCAGGAGGGGGCACAGATACGCAGTATTTT.

This chain joins TRBV4-2 and TRBJ1-2, with a possible D match to TRBD1 (6 bases). V was clipped by 0 bases and J by 2 bases, with 16 bases between them. Germline V gene sequence: CDR1 LGHNA, CDR2 YNFKEQ. The CDR3 runs to 17 residues. CDR3 residues: CASSQDVGRGYNYGYTF. CDR3 DNA sequence: TGTGCCAGCAGCCAAGATGTCGGCAGGGGCTACAACTATGGCTACACCTTC.

The chain links TRBV19 to TRBJ1-2, with 7 bases lining up with TRBD1. The V segment lost 9 bases and the J segment 8 bases; nucleotides outside the gene matches: 12. CDR1 and CDR2 (germline): LNHDA, SQIVND (reference sequence). The CDR3 extends over 13 amino acids. The DNA for the CDR3 is TGTGCCAGCGGACAGGCCCACGCCTACGGCTACACCTTC. Its protein is CASGQAHAYGYTF.

This clone was recorded at least ten times. The chain joins TRBV2 to TRBJ2-3; tentatively, D is TRBD1 or TRBD2 (5 bases each). With 6 bases removed from V and 1 base from J, the gap between germline ends came to 17 bases. The CDR3 is 16 residues long. CDR1 is SNHLY, CDR2 FYNNEI, per germline. CDR3 amino acids: CASRAGTQAGTDTQYF. As DNA, the CDR3 is TGTGCCAGCAGGGCCGGGACCCAGGCGGGCACAGATACGCAGTATTTT.

V gene TRBV7-8 combines with J gene TRBJ1-2; D remains unclear. Germline V CDR1 and CDR2: SGHVS, FQNEAQ. This CDR3 is 13 amino acids long. Trimming cost V 2 bases and J 2 bases, with 6 bases left between them. The CDR3 is CASSLQINYGYTF. The CDR3 coding sequence is TGTGCCAGCAGCTTACAGATAAACTATGGCTACACCTTC.

This clone was counted a few times. V and J are TRBV7-9 and TRBJ1-5; possible D gene TRBD1, 5 bases. Germline V gene lookup returns CDR1 SEHNR and CDR2 FQNEAQ (reference sequence). The V end lost 4 bases, the J end lost 5 bases, and 9 bases lay between the germline ends. The CDR3 length is 13 residues. In DNA, the CDR3 is TGTGCCAGCAGCTCCAGGGTCGATCAGCCCCAGCATTTT. Amino acids: CASSSRVDQPQHF.

This clone turned up a few times. This chain links TRBV28 with TRBJ1-5; D uncertain. The CDR3 runs to 12 residues. Germline V gives CDR1 MDHEN, CDR2 SYDVKM. The V end lost 4 bases, the J end lost 9 bases, and 10 bases lay between the germline ends. CDR3 sequence: CASSSPASPQHF. CDR3 nucleotide sequence: TGTGCCAGCAGTTCTCCCGCCTCGCCCCAGCATTTT. Combining the CDR3 with reference TRBV28 and TRBJ1-5 gives the whole variable domain DVKVTQSSRYLVKRTGEKVFLECVQDMDHENMFWYRQDPGLGLRLIYFSYDVKMKEKGDIPEGYSVSREKKERFSLILESASTNQTSMYLCASSSPASPQHFGDGTRLSIL.

This sequence joins TRBV7-2 and TRBJ2-3; D is perhaps TRBD2 (6 bases). V was clipped by 5 bases and J by 2 bases, with 14 bases between them. CDR1 and CDR2 from the germline V gene are SGHTA and FQGNSA. The CDR3 contains 15 residues. CDR3 bases: TGTGCCAGCAGCCTTCGGGACTTCTTCACAGATACGCAGTATTTT. It encodes CASSLRDFFTDTQYF.

This chain connects TRBV19 to TRBJ1-1, with no clear D. Deletions cut 7 bases from V and 1 base from J, with 13 bases between. Germline V gene sequence: CDR1 LNHDA, CDR2 SQIVND (reference sequence). The CDR3 spans 14 residues. The CDR3 bases are TGTGCCAGTACTGGCAGGTGGGGGAACACTGAAGCTTTCTTT. Its protein product is CASTGRWGNTEAFF.